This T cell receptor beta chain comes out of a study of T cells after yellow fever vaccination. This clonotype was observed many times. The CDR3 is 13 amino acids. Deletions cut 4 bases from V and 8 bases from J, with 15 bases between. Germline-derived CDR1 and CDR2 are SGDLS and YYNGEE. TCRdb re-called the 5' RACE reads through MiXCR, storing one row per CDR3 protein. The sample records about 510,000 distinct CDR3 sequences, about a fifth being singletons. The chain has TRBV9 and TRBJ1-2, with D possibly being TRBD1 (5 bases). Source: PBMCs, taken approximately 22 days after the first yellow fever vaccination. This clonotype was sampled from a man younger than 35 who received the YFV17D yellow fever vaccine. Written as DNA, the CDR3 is TGTGCCAGCAGCAGCACCACAAGGGACGGCTACACCTTC. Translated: CASSSTTRDGYTF.